This is a list of T cell receptor beta chains from one sample in a study of OX40 agonist ivuxolimab in advanced cancers. Libraries were prepared by immunoSEQ multiplex PCR; TCRdb keeps only in-frame clonotypes and omits some of them. The top ten clones hold roughly 10% of a sample with tens of thousands of clones, 80% to 95% of them seen once. The source was CD4+ or CD8+ T cells sorted from blood, collected in a trial of the OX40 agonist ivuxolimab. These receptors were collected from an adult with an advanced solid tumor such as melanoma, head and neck, liver or kidney cancer. Each CDR3 is given with its conserved first and last residue. The D gene is left open where the match is weak. Size tells how often a clone was seen (once, few, many) or the class of an expanded clone, and some rows leave it out.

J | size | D | V | DNA | CDR3
TRBJ1-2 | NA | TRBD1 | TRBV10-2 | TGCGCCAGCAGTGGGGGACAGGGGGTTAACTATGGCTACACCTTC | CASSGGQGVNYGYTF
TRBJ1-2 | NA | NA | TRBV13 | TGTGCCAGCAGCCCCCGGGGGTCGGACTATGGCTACACCTTC | CASSPRGSDYGYTF
TRBJ1-2 | NA | TRBD1 | TRBV6-1 | TGTGCCAGCAGTGAAGCGCCGGACAGGGGGAGAGGGGGCTACACCTTC | CASSEAPDRGRGGYTF
TRBJ2-7 | NA | TRBD1 | TRBV13 | TGTGCCAGCAGCCCTAGGGACAGGGGGTTAGAGCAGTACTTC | CASSPRDRGLEQYF
TRBJ1-1 | once | NA | TRBV12-2 | TGTGCAAGTCGCTCCGGAGCCGGGACAGGAGAATGGGACACTGAAGCTTTCTTT | CASRSGAGTGEWDTEAFF
TRBJ2-5 | NA | TRBD1 | TRBV6-5 | TGTGCCATCAGTTCCAGGGGGTACCAAGAGACCCAGTACTTC | CAISSRGYQETQYF
TRBJ1-2 | NA | TRBD1 | TRBV27 | TGTGCCAGCAGTCTACCGGGACAGGGGCCCGAAGGCTACACCTTC | CASSLPGQGPEGYTF
TRBJ1-2 | NA | TRBD1 | TRBV6-5 | TGTGCCAGCAGTCCCGGGACAGGGGATAATTATGGCTACACCTTC | CASSPGTGDNYGYTF
TRBJ1-2 | NA | NA | TRBV6-5 | TGTGCCAGCCATGGAACAGGGAGCAACTATGGCTACACCTTC | CASHGTGSNYGYTF
TRBJ1-2 | NA | NA | TRBV19 | TGTGCCAGTAGTATCAGGCCGGGGGGCGGGTATGGCTACACCTTC | CASSIRPGGGYGYTF
TRBJ2-1 | NA | TRBD2 | TRBV6-1 | TGTGCCAGCAGTGACTTAGCGGGGGGGCCCTACAATGAGCAGTTCTTC | CASSDLAGGPYNEQFF
TRBJ1-1 | NA | NA | TRBV19 | TGTGCCAGTAGTATCCACGTGAACACTGAAGCTTTCTTT | CASSIHVNTEAFF
TRBJ1-5 | NA | NA | TRBV6-5 | TGTGCCAGCAGTTACGAGGGTCAGCCCCAGCATTTT | CASSYEGQPQHF
TRBJ1-5 | NA | NA | TRBV27 | TGTGCCAGCAGTTTCGAGGGGAGCAATCAGCCCCAGCATTTT | CASSFEGSNQPQHF
TRBJ1-2 | NA | NA | TRBV5-1 | TGCGCCAGCAGCTTGGTTGAGGAGAACTATGGCTACACCTTC | CASSLVEENYGYTF
TRBJ2-2 | NA | NA | TRBV6-5 | TGTGCCAGCAGTTACTCTGACGGGGAGCTGTTTTTT | CASSYSDGELFF
TRBJ2-7 | once | NA | TRBV5-4 | TGTGCCAGCAGCTCCGGGACAACCTACGAGCAGTACTTC | CASSSGTTYEQYF